This T cell receptor (beta chain) derives from a study of regulatory T cells in long-lasting Graves disease. The time point here: newly diagnosed GD, antithyroid drugs for less than 3 months. Researchers made the TCR library from RNA that was extracted from PBMCs. CDR3 regions were amplified by Arm-PCR using iRepertoire HTBI primers to build TCR beta libraries. TCRdb recomputed calls from the multiplex PCR reads with MiXCR, one row per CDR3 protein. The table includes about 540,000 distinct CDR3 sequences, 13% detected once. The data were also submitted as part of a second study, on T cells in Graves' hyperthyroidism and ophthalmopathy. This second study notes: Hyperthyroidism patients were newly diagnosed, had disease duration under 2 months, and were aged 18 to 65 years. The TCR CDR3 was amplified in a first-round RT-PCR using the HTBI primer set. Within blood appeared most thyroid clonotypes that had expanded above 0.001. A 13 V-J model separated ophthalmopathy from stable hyperthyroidism.

The input for sequencing was peripheral blood mononuclear cells (PBMCs), taken at new diagnosis, from a patient treated with antithyroid drugs. This TCR derives from a man aged 25 to 40 with Graves disease.

The CDR3 here is CAWRAGAGSYEQYF. The CDR3 DNA reads TGTGCCTGGAGAGCGGGGGCCGGATCCTACGAGCAGTACTTC. The gene calls are TRBV30 and TRBJ2-7, with 8 bases that match TRBD2. Per germline, CDR1 GTSNPN and CDR2 SVGIG (reference sequence). CDR3 length: 14 amino acids. V shed 3 bases, J shed 1 base, and the junction held 5 bases outside the gene matches.